This TCR beta chain derives from a study of T cells in localized non-small cell lung cancer. The CDR3 consists of 17 residues. V lost 0 bases and J 0 bases, leaving 12 bases between the germline ends. CDR1 is SGDLS, CDR2 YYNGEE, per germline. Sequencing used immunoSEQ multiplex PCR; TCRdb keeps in-frame clones, though not all of them. The data contain approximately 35,000 clones, 85% to 95% of them singletons. A word on this clone: Its antigen is undetermined.

Study outcomes and limitations: It was uninvolved adjacent lung that showed the highest T cell clonality, exceeding tumor. A single tumor region was sequenced, leaving heterogeneity possible. Density of T cells in blood, when higher, went with longer overall survival. Adjacent lung held a median roughly 60 of the top 100 tumor clones.

This clonotype was sampled from a female donor aged 60 or older with stage II lung adenocarcinoma. Sequencing was performed on peripheral blood mononuclear cells, taken before any cancer treatment. The rearrangement links TRBV9 to TRBJ2-2; D is undetermined. The CDR3 nucleotides read TGTGCCAGCAGCGTAGTTGCCTTGGCGGCGAACACCGGGGAGCTGTTTTTT. Its protein is CASSVVALAANTGELFF.